This T cell receptor beta chain was captured by sequencing in a study of cytomegalovirus exposure and HLA in healthy donors. Broader study findings: Some V segments, including TRBV6-2 and TRBV6-3, were excluded as indistinguishable. Association of a missense DCLRE1C variant with TCR beta V- and J-gene trimming was reported in a later analysis.

Both 60 Vbeta primers and 13 Jbeta primers went into the PCR. Libraries were prepared by immunoSEQ multiplex PCR; TCRdb keeps only in-frame clonotypes and omits some of them. The data hold 90,000 to 130,000 clones, with roughly 80% observed a single time. Details on this clone: What it binds is unknown.

V was trimmed by 3 bases and J by 8 bases, leaving 7 bases between them. This CDR3 comprises 11 residues. Germline V gene lookup returns CDR1 SGHTA and CDR2 FQGNSA. Sequenced input: PBMCs. This clonotype was sampled from a woman aged 25 to 45 in good health and CMV-seronegative. The chain is built from TRBV7-2 and TRBJ1-2; D gene unclear. The chain's CDR3 is CASSLNLGYTF. CDR3 DNA: TGTGCCAGCAGCTTGAACCTAGGCTACACCTTC.